Listed here is a single T cell receptor (beta chain). Its specificity is not known. TCRdb re-derived calls from the 5' RACE reads in MiXCR, one entry per CDR3 protein. Altogether hundreds of thousands of distinct CDR3 sequences are present, 15% to 20% being singletons, with the ten largest covering approximately 20%. This entry comes from a study of T-cell memory formation after mild COVID-19. Study-wide background: Largely, TCR clusters stayed within a single donor.

The study's findings and limits: The finding that pre-infection memory included some responding clones suggested that cross-reactive memory joined.

Germline-derived CDR1 and CDR2 are MNHEY and SVGAGI. V lost 7 bases to trimming and J lost 8 bases; unmatched junction nucleotides: 11. The CDR3 runs to 15 residues. The sample consisted of PBMCs or a T cell subset sorted from them (not recorded which). The chain joins TRBV6-5 to TRBJ2-1; TRBD1 agrees at 10 bases. The TCR was taken from a man between 18 and 29 years old who had mild COVID-19 (a few samples of this study predate the infection). Cell type and time point are not known. CDR3 sequence reads: CASTPGTGDSHEQFF. DNA for the CDR3: TGTGCCAGCACCCCAGGGACAGGGGACTCTCATGAGCAGTTCTTC.